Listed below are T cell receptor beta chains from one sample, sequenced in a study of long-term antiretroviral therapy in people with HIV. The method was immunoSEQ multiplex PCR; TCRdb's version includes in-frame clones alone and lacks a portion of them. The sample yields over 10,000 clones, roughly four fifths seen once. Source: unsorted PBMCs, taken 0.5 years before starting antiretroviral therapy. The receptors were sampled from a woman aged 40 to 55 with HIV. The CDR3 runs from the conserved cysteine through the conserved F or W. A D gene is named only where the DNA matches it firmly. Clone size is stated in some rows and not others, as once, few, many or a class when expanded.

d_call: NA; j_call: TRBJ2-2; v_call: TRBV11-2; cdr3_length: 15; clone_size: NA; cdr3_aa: CASSAMTVMTGELFF
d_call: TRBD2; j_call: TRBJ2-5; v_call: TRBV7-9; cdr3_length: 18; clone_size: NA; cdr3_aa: CASSTGTSGNSGQETQYF
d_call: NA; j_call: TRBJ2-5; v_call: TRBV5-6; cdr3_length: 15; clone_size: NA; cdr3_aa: CASRVDGEGAETQYF
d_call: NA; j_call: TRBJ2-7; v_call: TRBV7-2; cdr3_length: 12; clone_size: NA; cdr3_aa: CASSFLAREQYF
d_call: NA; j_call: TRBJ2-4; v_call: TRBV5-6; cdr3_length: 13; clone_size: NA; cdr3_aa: CASSLSPGPIQYF
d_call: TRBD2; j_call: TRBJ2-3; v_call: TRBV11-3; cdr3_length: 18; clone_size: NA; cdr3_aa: CASSLGVSGGLRTDTQYF
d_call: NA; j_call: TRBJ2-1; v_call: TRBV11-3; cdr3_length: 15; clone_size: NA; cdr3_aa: CASSSRDGNYNEQFF
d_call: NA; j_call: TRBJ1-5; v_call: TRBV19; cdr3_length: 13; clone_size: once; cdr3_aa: CATTGQINQPQHF
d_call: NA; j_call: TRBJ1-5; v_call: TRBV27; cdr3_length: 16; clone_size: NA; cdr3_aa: CASSPGAGALGQPQHF
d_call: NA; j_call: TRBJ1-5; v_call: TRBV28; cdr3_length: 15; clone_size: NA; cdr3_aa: CASSSGVRGNQPQHF
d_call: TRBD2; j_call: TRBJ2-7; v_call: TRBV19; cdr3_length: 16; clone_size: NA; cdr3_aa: CASSTLPGLVGSEQYF
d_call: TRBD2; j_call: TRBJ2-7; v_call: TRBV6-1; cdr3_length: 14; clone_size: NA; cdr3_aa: CASRDVAGNYEQYF
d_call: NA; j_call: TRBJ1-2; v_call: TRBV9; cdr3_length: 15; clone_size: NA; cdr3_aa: CASSATTGLPSGYTF
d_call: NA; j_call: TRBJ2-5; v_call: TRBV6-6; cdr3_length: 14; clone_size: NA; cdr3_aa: CASRINRNQETQYF
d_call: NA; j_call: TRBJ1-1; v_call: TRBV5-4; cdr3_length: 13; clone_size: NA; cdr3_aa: CASYVAGGTEAFF
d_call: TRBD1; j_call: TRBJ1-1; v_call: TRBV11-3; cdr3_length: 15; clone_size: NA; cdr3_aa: CASSDTQGVYTEAFF
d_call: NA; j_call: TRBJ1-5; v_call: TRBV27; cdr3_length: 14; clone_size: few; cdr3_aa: CASRPYREDQPQHF
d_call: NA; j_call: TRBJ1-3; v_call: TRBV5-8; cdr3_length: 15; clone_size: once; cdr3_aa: CASSLGDISGNTIYF
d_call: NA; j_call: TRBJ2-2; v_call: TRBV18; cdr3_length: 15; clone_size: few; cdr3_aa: CASSPRGGDTGELFF
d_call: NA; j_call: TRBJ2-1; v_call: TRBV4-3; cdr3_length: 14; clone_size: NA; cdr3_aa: CASSQVGQWGEQFF
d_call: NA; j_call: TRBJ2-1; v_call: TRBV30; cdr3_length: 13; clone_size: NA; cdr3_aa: CAWTPGAYNEQFF
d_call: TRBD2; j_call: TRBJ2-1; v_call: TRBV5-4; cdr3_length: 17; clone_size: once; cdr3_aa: CASSEGTSGRAYNEQFF
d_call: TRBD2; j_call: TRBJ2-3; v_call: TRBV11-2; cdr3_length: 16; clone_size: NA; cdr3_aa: CASSLDRGGAADTQYF
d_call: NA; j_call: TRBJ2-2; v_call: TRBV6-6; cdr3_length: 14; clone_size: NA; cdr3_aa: CASRKSGNTGELFF
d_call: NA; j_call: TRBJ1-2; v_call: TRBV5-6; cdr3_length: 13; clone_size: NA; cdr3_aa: CASSSQVFYGYTF
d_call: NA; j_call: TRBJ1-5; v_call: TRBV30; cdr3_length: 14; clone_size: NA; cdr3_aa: CAWSVRGGNQPQHF
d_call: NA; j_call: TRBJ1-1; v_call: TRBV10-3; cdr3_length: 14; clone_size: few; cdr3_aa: CAIGGNTLNTEAFF
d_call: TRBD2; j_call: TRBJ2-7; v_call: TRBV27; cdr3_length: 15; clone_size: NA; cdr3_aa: CASSLLSGNSYEQYF
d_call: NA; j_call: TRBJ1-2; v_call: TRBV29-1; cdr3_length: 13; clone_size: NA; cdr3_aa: CSVAGNLNYGYTF
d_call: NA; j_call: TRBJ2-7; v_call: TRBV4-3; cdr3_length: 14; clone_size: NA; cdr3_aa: CASSPKEGVGEQYF
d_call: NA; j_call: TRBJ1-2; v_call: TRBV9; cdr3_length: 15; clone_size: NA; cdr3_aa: CASSPNPAGGYGYTF
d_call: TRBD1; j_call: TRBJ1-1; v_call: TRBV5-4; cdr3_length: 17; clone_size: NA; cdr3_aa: CASSSARDRGMNTEAFF
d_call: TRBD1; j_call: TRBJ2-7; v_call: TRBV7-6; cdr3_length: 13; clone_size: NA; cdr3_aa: CASSLGGTDEQYF
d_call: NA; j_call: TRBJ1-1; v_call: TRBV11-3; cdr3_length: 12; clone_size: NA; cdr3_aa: CASSLVGTEAFF
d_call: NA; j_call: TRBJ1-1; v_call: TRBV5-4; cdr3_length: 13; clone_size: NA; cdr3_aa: CASSLGLDTEAFF
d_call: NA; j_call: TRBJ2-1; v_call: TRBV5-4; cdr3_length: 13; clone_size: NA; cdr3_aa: CASSVTSNNEQFF
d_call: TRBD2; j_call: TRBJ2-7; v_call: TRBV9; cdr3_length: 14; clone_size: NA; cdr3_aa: CASSAGTSAYEQYF
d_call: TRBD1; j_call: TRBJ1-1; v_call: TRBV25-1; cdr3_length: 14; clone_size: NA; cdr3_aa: CASSKTGGVTEAFF
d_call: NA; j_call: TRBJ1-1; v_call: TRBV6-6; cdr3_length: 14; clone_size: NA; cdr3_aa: CASSYPGRDTEAFF
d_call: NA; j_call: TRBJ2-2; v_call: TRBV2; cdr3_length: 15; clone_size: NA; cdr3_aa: CASSPGTQRTGELFF
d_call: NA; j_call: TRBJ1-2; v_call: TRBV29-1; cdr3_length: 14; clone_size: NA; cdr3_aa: CSVEDLGPGLGYTF
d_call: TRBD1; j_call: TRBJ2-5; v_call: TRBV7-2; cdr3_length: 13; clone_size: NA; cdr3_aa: CASSMGQGETQYF
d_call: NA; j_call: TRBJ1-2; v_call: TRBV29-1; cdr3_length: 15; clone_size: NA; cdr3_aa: CSVEDERASLYGYTF
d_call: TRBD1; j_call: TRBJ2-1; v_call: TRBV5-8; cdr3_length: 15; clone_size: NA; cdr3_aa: CASNPGTANYNEQFF
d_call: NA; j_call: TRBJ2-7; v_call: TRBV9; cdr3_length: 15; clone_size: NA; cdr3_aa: CASSVAEWGNYEQYF
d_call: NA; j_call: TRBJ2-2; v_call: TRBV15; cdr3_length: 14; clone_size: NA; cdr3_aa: CATSIGHDTGELFF
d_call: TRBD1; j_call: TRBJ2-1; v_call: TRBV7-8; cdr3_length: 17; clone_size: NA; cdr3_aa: CASSLPRRYRGANEQFF
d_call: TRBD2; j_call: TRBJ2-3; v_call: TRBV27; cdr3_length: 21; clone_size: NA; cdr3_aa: CASSPLTFPRTSGRSTDTQYF
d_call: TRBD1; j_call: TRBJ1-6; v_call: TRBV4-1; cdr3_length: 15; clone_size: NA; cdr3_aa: CASSQEGTANSPLHF
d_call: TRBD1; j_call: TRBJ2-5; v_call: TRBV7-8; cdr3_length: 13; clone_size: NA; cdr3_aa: CASSKGTGETQYF
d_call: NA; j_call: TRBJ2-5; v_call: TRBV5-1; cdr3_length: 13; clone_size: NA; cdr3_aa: CASSFRRQETQYF
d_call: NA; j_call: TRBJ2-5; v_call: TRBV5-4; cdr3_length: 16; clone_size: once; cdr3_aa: CASSLWVGQSKETQYF
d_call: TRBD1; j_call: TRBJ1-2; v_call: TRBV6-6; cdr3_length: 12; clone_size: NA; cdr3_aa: CASSYPGGGDTF